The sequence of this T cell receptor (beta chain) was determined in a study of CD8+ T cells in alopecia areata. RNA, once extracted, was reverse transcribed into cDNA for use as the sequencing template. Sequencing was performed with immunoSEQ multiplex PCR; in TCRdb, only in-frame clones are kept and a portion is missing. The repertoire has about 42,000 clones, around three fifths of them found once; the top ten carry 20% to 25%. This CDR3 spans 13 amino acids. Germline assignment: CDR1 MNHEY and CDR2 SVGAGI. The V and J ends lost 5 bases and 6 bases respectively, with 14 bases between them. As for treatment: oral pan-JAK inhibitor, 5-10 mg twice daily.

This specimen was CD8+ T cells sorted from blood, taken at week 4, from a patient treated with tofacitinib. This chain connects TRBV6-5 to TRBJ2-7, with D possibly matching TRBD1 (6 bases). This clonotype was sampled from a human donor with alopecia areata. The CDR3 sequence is CASSKVTGIEQYF. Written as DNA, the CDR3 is TGTGCCAGCAGTAAAGTCACAGGGATCGAGCAGTACTTC.